The 6 T cell receptor beta chains given below trace back to one sample, sequenced in a study of blood T cell repertoires in COVID-19 (dated by TCRdb to 2018 to 2021). The library relied on the immunoSEQ multiplex PCR assay. The table was pulled from immuneACCESS by TCRdb, which kept in-frame rearrangements only. Such tables lose some clones; where checked, under half of the loss comes from unresolved V genes, and the rest has no known cause. A total of around 160,000 clones appear in this sample, 88% of them only once. Over 2% of the sample is held by the ten biggest clonotypes. Sequenced: peripheral blood. All receptors derive from a human donor in a cohort sampled during active COVID-19.

V is TRBV20-1 and J is TRBJ2-2; D remains unclear. Per the germline V gene, CDR1 is DFQATT and CDR2 is SNEGSKA (reference sequence). V gave up 5 bases and J gave up 6 bases, with 7 bases separating them. The CDR3 loop spans 11 amino acids. The CDR3: CSAPVSGELFF. The CDR3 region has the DNA TGCAGTGCTCCTGTATCCGGGGAGCTGTTTTTT.

The chain uses TRBV9 and TRBJ2-3, with 9 bases fitting TRBD1. This CDR3 region has 15 residues. V gave up 0 bases and J gave up 5 bases; unmatched junction bases: 4. Germline V gene data show CDR1 as SGDLS and CDR2 as YYNGEE. The CDR3 nucleotides are TGTGCCAGCAGCGTAGTGAACAGGGGGCTAGATACGCAGTATTTT. This encodes CASSVVNRGLDTQYF.

The chain carries TRBV6-5 and TRBJ2-1; D unresolved. This CDR3 comprises 15 residues. With 5 bases removed from V and 4 bases from J, the gap between germline ends came to 15 bases. CDR1 MNHEY and CDR2 SVGAGI come from the germline V gene. This CDR3 reads CASSTSLYLYNEQFF. CDR3 bases: TGTGCCAGCAGTACATCCCTGTATCTGTACAATGAGCAGTTCTTC.

This clone occurred once. The J gene is TRBJ2-7, the V gene TRBV6-2 or TRBV6-3; TRBD2 matches 12 bases. Germline V lookup: CDR1 MNHEY, CDR2 SVGEGT. The CDR3 is made up of 15 amino acids. Germline trimming cut 2 bases from V and 3 bases from J; bases unmatched to any gene: 2. The CDR3 coding sequence is TGTGCCAGCAGTTACCCGGGACTAGCGGGCTACGAGCAGTACTTC. It codes for CASSYPGLAGYEQYF.

CDR3 loop: CASSELYSGGGSEQFF. DNA for the CDR3: TGCGCCAGCAGTGAGTTATACAGCGGGGGGGGAAGTGAGCAGTTCTTC. The rearrangement uses TRBV10-2 and TRBJ2-1, with 10 bases fitting TRBD2. Germline trimming cut 1 base from V and 9 bases from J; bases unmatched to any gene: 9. Per germline, CDR1 WSHSY and CDR2 SAAADI. The CDR3 runs to 16 residues.

This chain joins TRBV12-3 or TRBV12-4 and TRBJ1-1, with TRBD1 matching over 8 bases. The junction had 1 base not matched to a gene; V was cut back by 3 bases and J by 4 bases. The CDR3 contains 13 residues. The DNA for the CDR3 is TGTGCCAGCAGTTTTACAGGGGGCACTGAAGCTTTCTTT. This translates into CASSFTGGTEAFF.